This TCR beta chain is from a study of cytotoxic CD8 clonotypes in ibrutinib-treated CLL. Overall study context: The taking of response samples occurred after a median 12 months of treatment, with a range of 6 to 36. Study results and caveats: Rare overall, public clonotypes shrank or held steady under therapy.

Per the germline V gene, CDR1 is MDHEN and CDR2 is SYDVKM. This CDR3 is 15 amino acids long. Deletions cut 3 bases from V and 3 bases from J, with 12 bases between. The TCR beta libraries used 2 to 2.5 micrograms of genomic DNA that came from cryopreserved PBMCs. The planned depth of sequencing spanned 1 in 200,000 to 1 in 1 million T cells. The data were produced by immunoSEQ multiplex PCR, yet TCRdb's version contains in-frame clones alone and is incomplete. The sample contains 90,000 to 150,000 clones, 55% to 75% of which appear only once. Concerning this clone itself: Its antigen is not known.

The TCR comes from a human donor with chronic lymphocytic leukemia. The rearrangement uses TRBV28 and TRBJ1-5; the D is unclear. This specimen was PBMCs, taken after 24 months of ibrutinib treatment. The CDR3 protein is CASSLDAILNQPQHF. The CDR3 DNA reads TGTGCCAGCAGTTTGGATGCGATCCTCAATCAGCCCCAGCATTTT.